This T cell receptor beta chain was retrieved from a study of CD8+ T cells in alopecia areata. Across the study: Tofacitinib ran for 6 to 18 months before 6 months off drug. Regarding the study as a whole: Tofacitinib did not eliminate many expanded lesional clones from scalp or blood.

The V gene's germline CDR1 is SGHAT and CDR2 FQNNGV. The CDR3 length is 15 residues. V shed 5 bases and J shed 7 bases, with 19 bases lying between them. In regard to this clone: The antigen is not known.

As the sequencing template, cDNA was produced by extracting RNA and reverse transcribing it. Here immunoSEQ multiplex PCR was the method, and the copy in TCRdb shows in-frame clones only, minus some. The sample yields around 300,000 clones, 45% to 70% seen once. The treatment here: oral pan-JAK inhibitor, 5-10 mg twice daily. Lesional scalp punch biopsies and peripheral blood were collected from alopecia areata patients. This rearrangement joins TRBV11-2 to TRBJ2-3; possible D gene TRBD2, 6 bases. This sample comprised CD4+ T cells sorted from blood, obtained around week 52, from a patient treated with tofacitinib. This receptor was taken from a human donor with alopecia areata. CDR3 nucleotides: TGTGCCAGCAGCAAACCGGGACTCCGGGGGTATACGCAGTATTTT. It yields the protein CASSKPGLRGYTQYF.